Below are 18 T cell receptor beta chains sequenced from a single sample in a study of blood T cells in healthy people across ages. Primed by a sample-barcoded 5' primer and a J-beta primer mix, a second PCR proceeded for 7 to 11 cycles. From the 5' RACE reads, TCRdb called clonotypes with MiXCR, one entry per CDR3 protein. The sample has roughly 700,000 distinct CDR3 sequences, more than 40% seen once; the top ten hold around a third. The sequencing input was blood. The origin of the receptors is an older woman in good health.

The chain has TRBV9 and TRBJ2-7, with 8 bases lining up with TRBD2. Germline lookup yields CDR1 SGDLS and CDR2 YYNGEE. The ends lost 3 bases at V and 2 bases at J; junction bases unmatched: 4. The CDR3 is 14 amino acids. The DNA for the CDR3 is TGTGCCAGCAGCGCGGGGGGGGGTCCCTACGAGCAGTACTTC. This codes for CASSAGGGPYEQYF.

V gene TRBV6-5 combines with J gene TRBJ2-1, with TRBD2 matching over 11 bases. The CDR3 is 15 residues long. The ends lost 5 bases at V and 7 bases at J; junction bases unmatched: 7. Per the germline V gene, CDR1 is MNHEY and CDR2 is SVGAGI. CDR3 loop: CASSRTSGRRNEQFF. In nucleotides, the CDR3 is TGTGCCAGCAGTAGAACTAGCGGGAGAAGGAATGAGCAGTTCTTC.

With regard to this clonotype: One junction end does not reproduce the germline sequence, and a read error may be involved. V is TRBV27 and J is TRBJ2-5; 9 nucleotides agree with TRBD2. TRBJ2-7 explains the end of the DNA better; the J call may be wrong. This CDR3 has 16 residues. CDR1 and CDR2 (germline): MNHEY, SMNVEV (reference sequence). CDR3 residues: CANSPLEVAGAYEQYF. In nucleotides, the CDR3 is TGTGCCAACAGTCCCCTCGAGGTAGCGGGAGCCTACGAGCAGTACTTC.

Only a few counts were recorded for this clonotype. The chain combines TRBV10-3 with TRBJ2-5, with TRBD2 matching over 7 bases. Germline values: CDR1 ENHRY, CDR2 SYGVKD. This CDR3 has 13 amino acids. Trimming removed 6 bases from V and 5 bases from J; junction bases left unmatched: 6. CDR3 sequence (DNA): TGTGCCATCAGGGGAAGACTAGCCGAGACCCAGTACTTC. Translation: CAIRGRLAETQYF.

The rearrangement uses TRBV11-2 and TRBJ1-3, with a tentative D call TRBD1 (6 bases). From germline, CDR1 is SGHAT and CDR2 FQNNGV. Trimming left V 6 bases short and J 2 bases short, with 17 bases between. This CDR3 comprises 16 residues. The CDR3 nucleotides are TGTGCCAGCAGTTTCATCAGGGGCAGCACTGGAAACACCATATATTTT. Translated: CASSFIRGSTGNTIYF.

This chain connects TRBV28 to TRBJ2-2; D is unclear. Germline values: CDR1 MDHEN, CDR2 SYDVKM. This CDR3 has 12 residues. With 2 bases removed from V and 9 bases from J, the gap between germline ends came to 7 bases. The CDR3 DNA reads TGTGCCAGCAGTTTAAGCTTCCGGGAGCTGTTTTTT. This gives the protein CASSLSFRELFF.

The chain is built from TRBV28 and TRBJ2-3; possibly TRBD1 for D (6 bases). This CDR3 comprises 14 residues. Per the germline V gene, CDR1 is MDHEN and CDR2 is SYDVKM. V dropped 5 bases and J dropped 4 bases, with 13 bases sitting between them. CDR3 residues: CASSPRGGPDTQYF. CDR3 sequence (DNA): TGTGCCAGCAGTCCCCGAGGGGGTCCAGATACGCAGTATTTT. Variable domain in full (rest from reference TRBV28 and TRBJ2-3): DVKVTQSSRYLVKRTGEKVFLECVQDMDHENMFWYRQDPGLGLRLIYFSYDVKMKEKGDIPEGYSVSREKKERFSLILESASTNQTSMYLCASSPRGGPDTQYFGPGTRLTVL.

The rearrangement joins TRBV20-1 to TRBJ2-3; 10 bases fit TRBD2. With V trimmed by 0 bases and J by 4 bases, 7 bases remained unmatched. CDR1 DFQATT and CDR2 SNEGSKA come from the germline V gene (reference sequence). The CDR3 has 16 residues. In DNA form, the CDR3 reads TGCAGTGCTAGAGATCGAAGCGGGAGGGGGCCAGATACGCAGTATTTT. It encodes CSARDRSGRGPDTQYF.

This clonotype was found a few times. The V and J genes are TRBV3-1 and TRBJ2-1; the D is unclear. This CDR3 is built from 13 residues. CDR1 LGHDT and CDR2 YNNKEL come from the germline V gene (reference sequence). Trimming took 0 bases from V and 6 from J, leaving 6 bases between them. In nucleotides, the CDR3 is TGTGCCAGCAGCCAAGAGAAGGGCAATGAGCAGTTCTTC. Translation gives CASSQEKGNEQFF.

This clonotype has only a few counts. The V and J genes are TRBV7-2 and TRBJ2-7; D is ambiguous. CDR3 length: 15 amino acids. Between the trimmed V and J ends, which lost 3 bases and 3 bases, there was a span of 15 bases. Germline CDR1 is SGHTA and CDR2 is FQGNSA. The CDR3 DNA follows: TGTGCCAGCAGCTTTTCCACGGCAGATTTCTACGAGCAGTACTTC. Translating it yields CASSFSTADFYEQYF. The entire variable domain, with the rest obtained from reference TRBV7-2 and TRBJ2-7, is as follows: GAGVSQSPSNKVTEKGKDVELRCDPISGHTALYWYRQSLGQGLEFLIYFQGNSAPDKSGLPSDRFSAERTGGSVSTLTIQRTQQEDSAVYLCASSFSTADFYEQYFGPGTRLTVT.

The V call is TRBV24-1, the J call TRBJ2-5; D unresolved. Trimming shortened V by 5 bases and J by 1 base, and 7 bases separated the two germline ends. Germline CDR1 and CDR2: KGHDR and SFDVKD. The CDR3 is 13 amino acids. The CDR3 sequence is CATSGTGQETQYF. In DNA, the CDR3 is TGTGCCACCAGTGGGACGGGCCAAGAGACCCAGTACTTC.

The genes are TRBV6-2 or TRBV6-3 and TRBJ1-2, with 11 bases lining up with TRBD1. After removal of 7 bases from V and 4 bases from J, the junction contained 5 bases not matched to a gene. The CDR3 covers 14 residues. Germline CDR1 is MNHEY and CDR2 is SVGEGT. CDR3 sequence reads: CASNTGTGGYGYTF. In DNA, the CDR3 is TGTGCCAGCAACACCGGGACAGGGGGCTATGGCTACACCTTC.

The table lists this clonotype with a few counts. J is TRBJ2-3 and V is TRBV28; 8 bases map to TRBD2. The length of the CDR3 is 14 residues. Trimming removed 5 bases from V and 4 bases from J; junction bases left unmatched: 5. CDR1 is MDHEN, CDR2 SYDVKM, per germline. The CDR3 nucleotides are TGTGCCAGCAGTGCAGCGGGAGCGTCAGATACGCAGTATTTT. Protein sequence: CASSAAGASDTQYF. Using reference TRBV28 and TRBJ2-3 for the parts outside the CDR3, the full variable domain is DVKVTQSSRYLVKRTGEKVFLECVQDMDHENMFWYRQDPGLGLRLIYFSYDVKMKEKGDIPEGYSVSREKKERFSLILESASTNQTSMYLCASSAAGASDTQYFGPGTRLTVL.

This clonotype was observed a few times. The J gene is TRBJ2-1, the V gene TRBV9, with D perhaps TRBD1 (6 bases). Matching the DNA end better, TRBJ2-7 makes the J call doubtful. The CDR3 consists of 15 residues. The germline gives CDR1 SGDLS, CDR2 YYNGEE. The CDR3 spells CASSVQGMGYNEQYF. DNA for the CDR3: TGTGCCAGCAGCGTACAGGGGATGGGCTACAATGAGCAGTACTTC.

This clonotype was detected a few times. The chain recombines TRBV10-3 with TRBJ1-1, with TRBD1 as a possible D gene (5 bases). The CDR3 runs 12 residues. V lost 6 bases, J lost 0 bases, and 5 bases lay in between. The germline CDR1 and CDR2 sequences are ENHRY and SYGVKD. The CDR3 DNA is TGTGCCATCAGGGGACTGAACACTGAAGCTTTCTTT. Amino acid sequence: CAIRGLNTEAFF.

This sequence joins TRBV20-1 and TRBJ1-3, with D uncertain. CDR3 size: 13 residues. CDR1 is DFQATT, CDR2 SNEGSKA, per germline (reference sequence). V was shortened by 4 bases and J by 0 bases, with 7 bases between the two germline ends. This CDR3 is CSANPNSGNTIYF. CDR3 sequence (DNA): TGCAGTGCTAACCCGAACTCTGGAAACACCATATATTTT.

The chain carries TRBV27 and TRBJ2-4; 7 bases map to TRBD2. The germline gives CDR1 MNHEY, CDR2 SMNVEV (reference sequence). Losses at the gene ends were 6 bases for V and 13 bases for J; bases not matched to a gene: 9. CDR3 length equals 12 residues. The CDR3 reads CASRRGSGEQYF. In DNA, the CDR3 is TGTGCCAGCAGGCGGGGGTCGGGGGAGCAGTACTTC.

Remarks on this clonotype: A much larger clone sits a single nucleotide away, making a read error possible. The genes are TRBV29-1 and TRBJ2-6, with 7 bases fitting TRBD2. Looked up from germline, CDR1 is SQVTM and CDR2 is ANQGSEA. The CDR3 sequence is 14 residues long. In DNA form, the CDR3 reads TGCAGCGTTGTGGGGGGGAGTGGGGCCAACGTCCAGACTTTC. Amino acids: CSVVGGSGANVQTF.